The present T cell receptor beta chain was sequenced within a study of cytomegalovirus exposure and HLA in healthy donors. On this clone: Its target is not known.

Primers: 60 Vbeta forward and 13 Jbeta reverse. This table comes from immunoSEQ multiplex PCR, and its TCRdb copy is limited to in-frame clones, with some not included. The table has some 120,000 clones, about 85% seen once. Healthy donors of bone marrow made up the group. Germline V gene sequence: CDR1 SGHKS, CDR2 YYEKEE (reference sequence). The ends lost 2 bases at V and 5 bases at J; junction bases unmatched: 5. This CDR3 has 16 amino acids. Overall study results and limits: From TCR beta sequences, most subjects' HLA-A and HLA-B alleles were reportedly predicted accurately.

The sample was PBMCs. The V call is TRBV5-5, the J call TRBJ2-2, with TRBD1 identical over 11 bases. This receptor was obtained from a woman younger than 45 in good health and CMV-seropositive. The CDR3 loop reads CASSFGQGAGTGELFF. DNA for the CDR3: TGTGCCAGCAGCTTCGGACAGGGGGCGGGAACCGGGGAGCTGTTTTTT. Complete variable domain (other parts from reference TRBV5-5 and TRBJ2-2): DAGVTQSPTHLIKTRGQQVTLRCSPISGHKSVSWYQQVLGQGPQFIFQYYEKEERGRGNFPDRFSARQFPNYSSELNVNALLLGDSALYLCASSFGQGAGTGELFFGEGSRLTVL.